These 5 T cell receptor beta chains share one sample of origin, sequenced in a study of spatial heterogeneity in lung cancer. These receptors have no known antigen. Study-level findings and limits: Intratumoral expanded alpha and beta TCR counts were found to track tumor mutation counts.

TCRdb independently ran MiXCR on the 5' RACE reads; one entry per CDR3 protein. The table lists about 18,000 distinct CDR3 sequences, about 7.5% of them singletons. Time point given: sample taken at primary tumor resection. Sequenced material: lung tumor tissue, taken at surgery. Source of these receptors: a male donor with early-stage non-small cell lung cancer.

V and J are TRBV5-4 and TRBJ2-4; 8 bases line up with TRBD2. The CDR3 has 16 amino acids. J lost 7 bases, V lost 4 bases, and 13 bases had no gene match. Germline CDR1 reads SGHNT; CDR2 reads YYREEE (reference sequence). The CDR3 DNA reads as TGTGCCAGCAGCGCAAATGGAGCGGGGGCCGGGAACATTCAGTACTTC. Its translation is CASSANGAGAGNIQYF.

This clonotype was recorded many times. J is TRBJ2-5 and V is TRBV6-6; D might be TRBD2 (6 bases). V shed 2 bases and J shed 4 bases, with 17 bases lying between them. Per germline, CDR1 MNHNY and CDR2 SVGAGI (reference sequence). This CDR3 has 16 amino acids. The CDR3: CASSYISGGVGETQYF. The CDR3 bases are TGTGCCAGCAGTTACATTTCTGGAGGGGTGGGAGAGACCCAGTACTTC.

This rearrangement joins TRBV11-2 to TRBJ2-7, with 7 positions matching TRBD1. Looked up from germline, CDR1 is SGHAT and CDR2 is FQNNGV. CDR3 length equals 13 residues. J lost 3 bases, V lost 5 bases, and 4 bases had no gene match. The CDR3 DNA follows: TGTGCCAGCAGCCCGAGGACAGGCTACGAGCAGTACTTC. Its translation: CASSPRTGYEQYF.

The chain has TRBV24-1 and TRBJ2-3; D remains unclear. This CDR3 is 15 amino acids long. The germline V and J ends were trimmed by 4 bases and 2 bases, with 12 bases remaining between them. Germline V gene data show CDR1 as KGHDR and CDR2 as SFDVKD. The DNA of the CDR3 is TGTGCCACCAGTGACCGGGCCAAATCCACAGATACGCAGTATTTT. It translates to CATSDRAKSTDTQYF.

This clonotype was observed at least ten times. The chain joins TRBV7-2 to TRBJ1-5, with D unresolved. CDR3 length: 13 amino acids. Trimming took off 1 base at V and 4 bases at J, with 5 bases between the two ends. The germline V gene encodes CDR1 SGHTA and CDR2 FQGNSA. CDR3 DNA sequence: TGTGCCAGCAGCTTAGGGAAGAATCAGCCCCAGCATTTT. This codes for CASSLGKNQPQHF.